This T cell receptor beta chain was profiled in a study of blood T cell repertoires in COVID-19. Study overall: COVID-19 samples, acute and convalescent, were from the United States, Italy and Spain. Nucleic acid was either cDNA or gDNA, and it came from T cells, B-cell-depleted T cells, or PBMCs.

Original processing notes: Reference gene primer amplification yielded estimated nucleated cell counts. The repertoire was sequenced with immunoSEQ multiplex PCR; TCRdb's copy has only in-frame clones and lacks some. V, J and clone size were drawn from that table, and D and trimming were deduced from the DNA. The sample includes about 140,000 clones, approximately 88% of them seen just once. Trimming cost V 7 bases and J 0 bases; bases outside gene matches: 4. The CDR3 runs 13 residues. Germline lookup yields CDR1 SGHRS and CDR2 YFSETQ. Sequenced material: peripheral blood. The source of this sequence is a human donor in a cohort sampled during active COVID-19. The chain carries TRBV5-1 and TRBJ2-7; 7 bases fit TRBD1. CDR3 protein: CASGRDSSYEQYF. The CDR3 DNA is TGCGCCAGCGGTCGGGACAGCTCCTACGAGCAGTACTTC.